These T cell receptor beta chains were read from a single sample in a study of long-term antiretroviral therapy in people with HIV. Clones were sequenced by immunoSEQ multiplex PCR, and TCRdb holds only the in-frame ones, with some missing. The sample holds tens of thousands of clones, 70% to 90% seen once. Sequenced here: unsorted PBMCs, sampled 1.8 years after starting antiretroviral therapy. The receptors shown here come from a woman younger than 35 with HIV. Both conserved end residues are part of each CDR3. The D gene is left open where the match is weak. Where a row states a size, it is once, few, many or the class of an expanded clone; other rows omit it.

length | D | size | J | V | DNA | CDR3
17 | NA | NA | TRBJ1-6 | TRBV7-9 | TGTGCCAGCAGCTTACGGCAGGGAAGCTCCTATAATTCACCCCTCCACTTT | CASSLRQGSSYNSPLHF
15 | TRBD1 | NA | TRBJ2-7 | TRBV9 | TGTGCCAGCAGCGCCTCTTGGGACAGGGCCTACGAGCAGTACTTC | CASSASWDRAYEQYF
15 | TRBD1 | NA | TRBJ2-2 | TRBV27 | TGTGCCAGCAGGTTGACAGGGGTACGGACCGGGGAGCTGTTTTTT | CASRLTGVRTGELFF
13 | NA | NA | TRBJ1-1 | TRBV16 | TGTGCCAGCAGCCAACCTTCAGGGGCCCAAGCTTTCTTT | CASSQPSGAQAFF
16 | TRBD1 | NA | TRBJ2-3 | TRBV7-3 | TGTGCCAGCAGCTTCCGGGACAGGGCTAGCACAGATACGCAGTATTTT | CASSFRDRASTDTQYF
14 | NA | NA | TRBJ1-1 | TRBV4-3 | TGCGCCAGCAGCCCCATAGCCGCGGGGCCTGAAGCTTTCTTT | CASSPIAAGPEAFF
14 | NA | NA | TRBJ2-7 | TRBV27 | TGTGCCAGCAGTTTCTCCGTGAGGTCCTACGAGCAGTACTTC | CASSFSVRSYEQYF
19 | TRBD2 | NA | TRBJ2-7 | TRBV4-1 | TGCGCCAGCAGCCAAAGGATCATAGCGGGAGGGCCAAGGTCCTACGAGCAGTACTTC | CASSQRIIAGGPRSYEQYF
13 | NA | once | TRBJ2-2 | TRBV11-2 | TGTGCCAGCAGCCCGCCAACGACCGGGGAGCTGTTTTTT | CASSPPTTGELFF
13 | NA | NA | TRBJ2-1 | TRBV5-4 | TGTGCCAGCAGCCCTCGGGACGGCGGCCTCGGGTTCTTC | CASSPRDGGLGFF
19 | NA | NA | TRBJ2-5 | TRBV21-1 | TGTGCCAGCAGCAAAGACTGCCGGGAAACCCCTACAATCCAAGAGACCCAGTACTTC | CASSKDCRETPTIQETQYF
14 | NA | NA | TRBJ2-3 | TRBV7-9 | TGTGCCAGCAGCTTAGTGGGGGCCACAGATACGCAGTATTTT | CASSLVGATDTQYF
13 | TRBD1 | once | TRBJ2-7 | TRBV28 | TGTGCCAGCGGGACAGGGAAGTCCTACGAGCAGTACTTC | CASGTGKSYEQYF
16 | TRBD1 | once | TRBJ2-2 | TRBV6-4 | TGTGCCAGCAGTGATTCCCGGACAGGGCCCACCGGGGAGCTGTTTTTT | CASSDSRTGPTGELFF